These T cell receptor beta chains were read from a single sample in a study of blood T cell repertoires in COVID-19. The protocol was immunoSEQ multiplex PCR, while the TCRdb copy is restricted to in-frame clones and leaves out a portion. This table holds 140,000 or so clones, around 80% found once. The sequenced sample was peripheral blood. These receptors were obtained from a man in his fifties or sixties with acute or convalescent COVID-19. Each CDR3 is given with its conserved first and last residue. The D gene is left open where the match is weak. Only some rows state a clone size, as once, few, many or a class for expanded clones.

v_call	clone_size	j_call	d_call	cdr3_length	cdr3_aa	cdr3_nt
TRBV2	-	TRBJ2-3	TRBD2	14	CASRESGRSDTQYF	TGTGCCAGCAGGGAGAGCGGGAGGTCCGATACGCAGTATTTT
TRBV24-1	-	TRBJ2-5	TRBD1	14	CATSRDSLEETQYF	TGTGCCACCAGCCGGGACAGCCTGGAAGAGACCCAGTACTTC
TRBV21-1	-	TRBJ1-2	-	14	CASSIEGAGYGYTF	TGTGCCAGCAGCATCGAGGGGGCGGGCTATGGCTACACCTTC
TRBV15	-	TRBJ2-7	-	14	CATSRETGLYEQYF	TGTGCCACCAGCAGAGAGACAGGACTCTACGAGCAGTACTTC
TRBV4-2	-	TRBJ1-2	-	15	CASSHSGREGYGYTF	TGTGCCAGCAGCCACTCAGGGAGGGAGGGCTATGGCTACACCTTC
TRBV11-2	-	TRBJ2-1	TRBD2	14	CASSFISGSNEQFF	TGTGCCAGCAGCTTTATTAGCGGGAGCAATGAGCAGTTCTTC
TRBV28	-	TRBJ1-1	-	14	CASSGGRSNTEAFF	TGTGCCAGCAGTGGGGGCAGGAGCAACACTGAAGCTTTCTTT
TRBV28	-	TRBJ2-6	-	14	CASSTGGGANVLTF	TGTGCCAGCTCCACAGGTGGGGGGGCCAACGTCCTGACTTTC
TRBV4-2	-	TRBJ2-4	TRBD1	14	CASSQGDRGSIQYF	TGTGCCAGCAGCCAAGGGGACAGAGGGAGCATTCAGTACTTC
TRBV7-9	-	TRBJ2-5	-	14	CASSLGGVGETQYF	TGTGCCAGCAGCTTAGGTGGAGTCGGGGAGACCCAGTACTTC
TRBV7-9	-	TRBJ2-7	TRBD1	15	CASSLESGTAYEQYF	TGTGCCAGCAGCTTAGAGTCCGGGACAGCCTACGAGCAGTACTTC
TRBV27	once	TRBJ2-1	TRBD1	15	CASSYDRARDNEQFF	TGTGCCAGCAGCTATGACAGGGCTCGTGACAATGAGCAGTTCTTC
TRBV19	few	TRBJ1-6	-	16	CASSISASWRSSPLHF	TGTGCCAGTAGTATAAGCGCCAGTTGGAGAAGCTCACCCCTCCACTTT
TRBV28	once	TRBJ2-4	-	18	CASSSVGGIGRAKNIQYF	TGTGCCAGCAGTTCCGTTGGGGGGATAGGAAGAGCCAAAAACATTCAGTACTTC
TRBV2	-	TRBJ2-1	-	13	CASTDGPGREQFF	TGTGCCAGCACCGATGGTCCAGGCCGTGAGCAGTTCTTC
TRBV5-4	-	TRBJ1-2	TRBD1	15	CASSYRDRGFGGYTF	TGTGCCAGCAGCTACCGGGACAGGGGTTTTGGTGGCTACACCTTC
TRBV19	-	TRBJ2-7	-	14	CASSINTGSYEQYF	TGTGCCAGTAGTATTAACACAGGCTCCTACGAGCAGTACTTC
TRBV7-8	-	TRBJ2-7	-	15	CASSSGTPSSYEQYF	TGTGCCAGCAGCTCCGGGACACCGAGCTCCTACGAGCAGTACTTC
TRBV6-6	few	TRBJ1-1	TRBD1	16	CASSYPTGGRGTEAFF	TGTGCCAGCAGTTACCCGACAGGGGGACGAGGAACTGAAGCTTTCTTT
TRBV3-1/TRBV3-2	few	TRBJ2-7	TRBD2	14	CAAAMASGTYEQYF	TGTGCCGCAGCAATGGCTAGCGGGACTTACGAGCAGTACTTC
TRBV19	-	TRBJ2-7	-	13	CASSIGGSSEEYF	TGTGCCAGTAGTATCGGAGGTTCCTCCGAGGAGTACTTC
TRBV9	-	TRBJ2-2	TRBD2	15	CASSVSGSSTGELFF	TGTGCCAGCAGCGTTAGCGGGAGCAGTACCGGGGAGCTGTTTTTT
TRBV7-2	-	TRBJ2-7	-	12	CASSFSVYEQYF	TGTGCCAGCAGCTTTTCAGTCTACGAGCAGTACTTC
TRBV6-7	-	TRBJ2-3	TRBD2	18	CASSYPLMGTSGTDTQYF	TGTGCCAGCAGTTATCCCCTAATGGGGACTAGCGGCACAGATACGCAGTATTTT
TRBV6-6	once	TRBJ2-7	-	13	CASSYSMGGEQYF	TGTGCCAGCAGCTACTCGATGGGGGGCGAGCAGTACTTC
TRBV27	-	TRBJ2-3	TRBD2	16	CASSFGLAYSTDTQYF	TGTGCCAGCAGTTTCGGACTAGCCTACTCCACAGATACGCAGTATTTT
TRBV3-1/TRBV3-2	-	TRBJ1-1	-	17	CASSPGGRYGKNTEAFF	TGTGCCAGCAGCCCCGGAGGAAGGTACGGGAAGAACACTGAAGCTTTCTTT
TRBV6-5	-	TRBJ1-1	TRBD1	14	CASSRQGAHTEAFF	TGTGCCAGCAGTAGACAGGGGGCGCACACTGAAGCTTTCTTT
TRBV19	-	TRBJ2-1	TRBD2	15	CASSTVAGVYNEQFF	TGTGCCAGTAGTACTGTAGCGGGAGTCTACAATGAGCAGTTCTTC
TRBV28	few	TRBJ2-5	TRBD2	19	CASSRRPGRTSGYQETQYF	TGTGCCAGCAGTCGTAGACCGGGCCGGACTAGCGGATATCAAGAGACCCAGTACTTC
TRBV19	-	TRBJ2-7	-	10	CASSLDREAF	TGTGCCAGTAGCCTTGACAGGGAGGCGTTC
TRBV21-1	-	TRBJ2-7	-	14	CASSAHRVGYEQYF	TGTGCCAGCAGCGCACACAGGGTGGGGTACGAGCAGTACTTC
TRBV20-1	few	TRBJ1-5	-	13	CSASPRGNQPQHF	TGCAGTGCTAGTCCCAGGGGCAATCAGCCCCAGCATTTT
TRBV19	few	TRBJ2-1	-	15	CASSTTVAGVNEQFF	TGTGCCAGTAGTACGACCGTGGCAGGGGTGAATGAGCAGTTCTTC
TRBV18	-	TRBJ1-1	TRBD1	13	CASSPGTVTEAFF	TGTGCCAGCTCACCGGGGACAGTCACTGAAGCTTTCTTT
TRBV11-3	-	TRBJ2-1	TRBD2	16	CASSSPAGGSYNEQFF	TGTGCCAGCAGCTCTCCGGCGGGAGGCTCCTACAATGAGCAGTTCTTC
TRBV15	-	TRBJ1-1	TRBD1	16	CATSKEIGTGDTEAFF	TGTGCCACCAGCAAGGAGATTGGGACAGGGGATACTGAAGCTTTCTTT
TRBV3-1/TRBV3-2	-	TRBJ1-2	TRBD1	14	CASSQNRGSYGYTF	TGTGCCAGCAGCCAGAACAGGGGATCCTATGGCTACACCTTC
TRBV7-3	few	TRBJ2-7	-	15	CASSPMGLSSYEQYF	TGTGCCAGCAGCCCAATGGGCCTAAGCTCCTACGAGCAGTACTTC
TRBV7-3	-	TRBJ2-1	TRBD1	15	CASSLTGDSYNEQFF	TGTGCCAGCAGCCTGACAGGGGACTCCTACAATGAGCAGTTCTTC
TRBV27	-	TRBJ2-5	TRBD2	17	CASSIGTSGRVGETQYF	TGTGCCAGCAGCATAGGCACTAGCGGGAGGGTAGGCGAGACCCAGTACTTC
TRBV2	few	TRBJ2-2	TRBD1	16	CASSGGQGAATGELFF	TGTGCCAGCAGTGGAGGACAGGGGGCAGCCACCGGGGAGCTGTTTTTT
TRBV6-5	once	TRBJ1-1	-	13	CASTSEGNTEAFF	TGTGCCAGCACCTCCGAGGGCAACACTGAAGCTTTCTTT
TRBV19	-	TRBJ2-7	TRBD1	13	CASRHGQGDEQYF	TGTGCCAGTAGGCATGGACAGGGGGACGAGCAGTACTTC
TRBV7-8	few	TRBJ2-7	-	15	CASSLGGLGAYEQYF	TGTGCCAGCAGCTTAGGGGGCCTTGGGGCCTACGAGCAGTACTTC
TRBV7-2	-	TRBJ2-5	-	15	CASSPDAGLAETQYF	TGTGCCAGCAGCCCAGATGCGGGGCTAGCGGAGACCCAGTACTTC
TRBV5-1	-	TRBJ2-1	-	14	CASGDRPLYNEQFF	TGCGCCAGCGGAGACAGACCCCTCTACAATGAGCAGTTCTTC
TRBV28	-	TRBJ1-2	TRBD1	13	CASSPDRNYGYTF	TGTGCCAGCAGCCCGGACAGGAACTATGGCTACACCTTC
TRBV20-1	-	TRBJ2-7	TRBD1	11	CSAPDRVEQYF	TGCAGTGCTCCGGACAGGGTTGAGCAGTACTTC
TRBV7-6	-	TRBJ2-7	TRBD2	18	CASSLAGGKLAGSYEQYF	TGTGCCAGCAGCTTAGCGGGGGGAAAACTAGCGGGATCCTACGAGCAGTACTTC
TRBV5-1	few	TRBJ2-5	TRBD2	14	CASSPAGVGETQYF	TGCGCCAGCAGCCCCGCGGGAGTCGGCGAGACCCAGTACTTC